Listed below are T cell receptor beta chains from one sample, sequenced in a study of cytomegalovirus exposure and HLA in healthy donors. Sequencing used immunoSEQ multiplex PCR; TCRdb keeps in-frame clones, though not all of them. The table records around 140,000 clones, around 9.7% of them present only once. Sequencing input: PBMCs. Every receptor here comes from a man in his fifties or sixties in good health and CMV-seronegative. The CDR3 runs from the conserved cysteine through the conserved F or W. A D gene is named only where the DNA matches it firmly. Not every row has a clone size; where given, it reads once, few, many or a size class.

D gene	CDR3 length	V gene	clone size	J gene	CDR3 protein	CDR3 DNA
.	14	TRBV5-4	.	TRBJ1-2	CASSLGQSIYGYTF	TGTGCCAGCAGCTTGGGTCAGTCAATCTATGGCTACACCTTC
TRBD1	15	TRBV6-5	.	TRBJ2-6	CASSYGQAGANVLTF	TGTGCCAGCAGTTATGGACAGGCTGGGGCCAACGTCCTGACTTTC
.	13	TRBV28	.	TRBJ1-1	CASRETGRTEAFF	TGTGCCAGCAGAGAAACAGGGAGAACTGAAGCTTTCTTT
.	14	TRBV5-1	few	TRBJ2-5	CASSYSDNKETQYF	TGCGCCAGCAGCTACTCGGACAACAAAGAGACCCAGTACTTC
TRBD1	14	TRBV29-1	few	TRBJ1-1	CSVGGTGGLTEAFF	TGCAGCGTTGGGGGAACAGGGGGGCTCACTGAAGCTTTCTTT
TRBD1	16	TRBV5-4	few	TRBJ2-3	CASSWGQGEGTDTQYF	TGTGCCAGCAGCTGGGGACAGGGGGAAGGCACAGATACGCAGTATTTT
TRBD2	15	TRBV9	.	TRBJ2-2	CASASGVVDTGELFF	TGTGCCAGTGCGAGCGGGGTGGTCGACACCGGGGAGCTGTTTTTT
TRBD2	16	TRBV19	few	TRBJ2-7	CASSAIWAGGLDEQYF	TGTGCCAGTAGTGCGATCTGGGCGGGAGGTTTAGACGAGCAGTACTTC
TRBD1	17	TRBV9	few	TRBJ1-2	CASSAAINRGKWYGYTF	TGTGCCAGCAGCGCGGCGATTAACAGGGGGAAGTGGTATGGCTACACCTTC
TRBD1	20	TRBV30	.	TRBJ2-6	CAWSPWTGEFLGSGANVLTF	TGTGCCTGGAGTCCTTGGACAGGGGAGTTTCTGGGTTCTGGGGCCAACGTCCTGACTTTC
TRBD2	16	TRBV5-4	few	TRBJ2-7	CASSLPSGGPTYEQYF	TGTGCCAGCAGCTTACCTAGCGGGGGGCCTACCTACGAGCAGTACTTC
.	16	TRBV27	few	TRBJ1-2	CASSSRGQGNNYGYTF	TGTGCCAGCAGTTCGCGTGGTCAGGGGAACAACTATGGCTACACCTTC
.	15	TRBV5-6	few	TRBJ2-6	CASSLVLSGANVLTF	TGTGCCAGCAGCTTGGTTCTCTCTGGGGCCAACGTCCTGACTTTC
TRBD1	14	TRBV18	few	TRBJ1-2	CASSPDRDDYGYTF	TGTGCCAGCTCACCGGACAGGGATGACTATGGCTACACCTTC
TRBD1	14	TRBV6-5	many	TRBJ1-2	CASRDRGSNYGYTF	TGTGCCAGCAGGGACAGGGGCTCTAACTATGGCTACACCTTC
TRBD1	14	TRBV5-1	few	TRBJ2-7	CASSSGQGNYEQYF	TGCGCCAGCAGCTCGGGACAGGGGAACTACGAGCAGTACTTC
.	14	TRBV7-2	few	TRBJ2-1	CASSLAPGYNEQFF	TGTGCCAGCAGCTTAGCCCCGGGGTACAATGAGCAGTTCTTC
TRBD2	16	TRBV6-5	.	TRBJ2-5	CASSYSPAGGGETQYF	TGTGCCAGCAGTTACTCGCCAGCGGGAGGGGGGGAGACCCAGTACTTC
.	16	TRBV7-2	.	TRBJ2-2	CASSTEGTLAPGELFF	TGTGCCAGCAGCACCGAGGGCACGCTAGCTCCCGGGGAGCTGTTTTTT
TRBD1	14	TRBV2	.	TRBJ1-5	CASSSGGWGQPQHF	TGTGCCAGCAGCTCAGGGGGATGGGGTCAGCCCCAGCATTTT
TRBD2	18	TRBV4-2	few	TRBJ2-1	CASSPRGTSGRTYNEQFF	TGTGCCAGCAGCCCCCGGGGAACTAGCGGGAGGACCTACAATGAGCAGTTCTTC
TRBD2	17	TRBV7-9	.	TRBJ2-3	CASSPWGLAGITDTQYF	TGTGCCAGCAGCCCTTGGGGCCTAGCGGGGATCACAGATACGCAGTATTTT
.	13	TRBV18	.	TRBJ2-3	CASSPPGVDTQYF	TGTGCCAGCTCACCGCCGGGAGTCGATACGCAGTATTTT
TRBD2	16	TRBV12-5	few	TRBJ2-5	CASGLQLAGFQETQYF	TGTGCTAGTGGCCTCCAGCTAGCGGGATTCCAAGAGACCCAGTACTTC
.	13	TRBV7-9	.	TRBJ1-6	CASSITGNRPLHF	TGTGCCAGCAGCATCACAGGGAATCGGCCCCTCCACTTT
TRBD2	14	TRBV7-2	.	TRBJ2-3	CASSLAGGADTQYF	TGTGCCAGCAGCTTAGCCGGGGGGGCAGATACGCAGTATTTT
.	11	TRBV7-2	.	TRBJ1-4	CARKLNGKLFF	TGTGCCAGAAAACTCAACGGTAAACTGTTTTTT
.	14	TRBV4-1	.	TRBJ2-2	CASSQDMGPGELFF	TGCGCCAGCAGCCAAGACATGGGGCCCGGGGAGCTGTTTTTT
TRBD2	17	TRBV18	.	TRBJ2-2	CASSPLHPSGSTGELFF	TGTGCCAGCTCACCCCTCCATCCTAGCGGGAGTACCGGGGAGCTGTTTTTT
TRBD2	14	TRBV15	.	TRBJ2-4	CATRREGGKNIQYF	TGTGCCACCAGAAGGGAGGGTGGCAAAAACATTCAGTACTTC